This note documents a single T cell receptor beta chain sequence. The antigen is unknown. At one end, the junction sequence differs from germline, possibly due to a read error. The CDR3 totals 13 residues. Total RNA (around 500 ng) served as template for TCR beta cDNA synthesis primed by a constant-region primer. Libraries of TCR beta came from three nested multiplex PCR rounds with slightly modified ARM-PCR. TRBV1-TRBV30 forward primers paired with a C-beta reverse primer were used in the first two PCR rounds, which ran approximately 10 cycles each. TCRdb redid the calling of the multiplex PCR reads with MiXCR, one entry per CDR3 protein. The sample consists of approximately 79,000 distinct CDR3 sequences, roughly 69% of them appearing once. The data are from a study of tumor-infiltrating lymphocytes in primary liver carcinoma. Study overall: All patients, whether men or women, fell within 30 to 69 years of age. Study-wide results and limits: Appearing in all five tumor regions was true of only about 7-25% of top clones.

Co-extracting RNA and DNA was done with roughly 17-34 mg of unsorted bulk tissue as input. J is TRBJ2-1 and V is TRBV12-3 or TRBV12-4; no reliable D call. The clonotype was recovered from a man aged 35-49 years with primary liver carcinoma and hepatitis B virus infection. The sequenced sample consisted of liver tumor tissue from sampling region 4. Sample subset: tumor region T4, right-lateral pole. Written as DNA, the CDR3 is TGTGCCAGCAGTTTAGGAGGATTGAGTGAGAAGTTCTTC. Its translation is CASSLGGLSEKFF.